These 23 T cell receptor beta chains came from one sample sequenced in a study of T cells in Graves' hyperthyroidism and ophthalmopathy. Amplified TCR beta CDR3 regions came from RNA transcripts. In the first-round RT-PCR of the TCR CDR3, the HTBI primer set was used. TCRdb re-called the multiplex PCR reads through MiXCR, storing one row per CDR3 protein. The repertoire holds around 600,000 distinct CDR3 sequences, with about 14% as singletons. Sequencing was performed on blood. These receptors all stem from a woman aged 45-65 years with Graves' ophthalmopathy.

This clonotype was found many times. The V gene is TRBV7-2, the J gene TRBJ1-2, with D unclear. The germline CDR1 and CDR2 sequences are SGHTA and FQGNSA. The V gene lost 1 base and the J gene lost 4 bases, with 7 bases spanning the gap. The CDR3 length is 13 residues. In DNA, the CDR3 is TGTGCCAGCAGCTTAGGACATCTCTATGGCTACACCTTC. Protein: CASSLGHLYGYTF.

The chain carries TRBV14 and TRBJ1-1; no clear D gene. The CDR3 loop spans 15 amino acids. Germline assignment: CDR1 SGHDN and CDR2 FVKESK. With 3 bases removed from V and 2 bases from J, the gap between germline ends came to 13 bases. The CDR3 is CASSHHAGSNTEAFF. For the CDR3, the DNA is TGTGCCAGCAGCCACCACGCGGGAAGTAACACTGAAGCTTTCTTT.

This clonotype was picked up a small number of times. The chain recombines TRBV6-2 or TRBV6-3 with TRBJ1-1; D is unresolved. CDR3 length equals 14 residues. V lost 7 bases to trimming and J lost 0 bases, with 12 bases between them. Per the germline V gene, CDR1 is MNHEY and CDR2 is SVGEGT. This CDR3 reads CASIEAGLNTEAFF. The CDR3 nucleotides are TGTGCCAGCATCGAGGCTGGGTTGAACACTGAAGCTTTCTTT.

The rearrangement links TRBV29-1 to TRBJ2-1; the D is unclear. CDR1 and CDR2 from the germline V gene are SQVTM and ANQGSEA. The CDR3 is 12 amino acids. Trimming left V 5 bases short and J 0 bases short, with 5 bases between. CDR3 sequence: CSVISSYNEQFF. CDR3 DNA: TGCAGCGTTATTAGCTCCTACAATGAGCAGTTCTTC.

The V call is TRBV14, the J call TRBJ2-5, with 8 nucleotides matching TRBD2. The CDR3 has 15 amino acids. Trimming cost V 2 bases and J 5 bases; bases outside gene matches: 7. Germline V gene lookup returns CDR1 SGHDN and CDR2 FVKESK. The CDR3 here is CASSQRAGGVETQYF. In nucleotides, the CDR3 is TGTGCCAGCAGCCAACGGGCGGGGGGCGTGGAGACCCAGTACTTC.

This clonotype occurred once. The V gene is TRBV29-1, the J gene TRBJ2-1; the match to TRBD2 covers 12 bases. V dropped 7 bases and J dropped 12; count of bases not matched to a gene: 10. The germline gives CDR1 SQVTM, CDR2 ANQGSEA. The CDR3 has 13 amino acids. The CDR3 spells CSALAGGPFGQFF. CDR3 sequence (DNA): TGCAGCGCCCTAGCGGGAGGGCCTTTTGGGCAGTTCTTC.

This rearrangement joins TRBV20-1 to TRBJ2-7; 7 bases line up with TRBD1. Germline CDR1 and CDR2: DFQATT and SNEGSKA (reference sequence). CDR3 length: 13 amino acids. With 5 bases clipped from V and 7 bases from J, the junction kept 11 bases outside the gene matches. The CDR3 is CSALQGTTTEQYF. The CDR3 coding sequence is TGCAGTGCTCTACAGGGGACGACTACTGAGCAGTACTTC.

This chain joins TRBV20-1 and TRBJ2-1; D perhaps matches TRBD1 (6 bases). The CDR3 spans 11 residues. Per germline, CDR1 DFQATT and CDR2 SNEGSKA (reference sequence). The ends were cut back, 4 bases at V and 13 bases at J, with 14 bases in the middle. CDR3 loop: CSAIDTGTQFF. The CDR3, as DNA: TGCAGTGCTATAGACACCGGGACACAGTTCTTC.

The CDR3 region has the DNA TGTGCCAGCAGCGTAGCGTCCACATCCTACGAGCAGTACTTC. Protein: CASSVASTSYEQYF. The chain carries TRBV9 and TRBJ2-7; D gene uncertain. This CDR3 region has 14 residues. Trimming removed 0 bases at V and 1 base at J, with 8 bases between. The germline V gene encodes CDR1 SGDLS and CDR2 YYNGEE.

This clonotype showed up many times. This chain joins TRBV27 and TRBJ2-1, with 10 positions matching TRBD2. CDR1 is MNHEY and CDR2 is SMNVEV in the germline V gene (reference sequence). The V and J ends lost 0 bases and 0 bases, in that order; junction bases with no gene match: 8. The CDR3 length is 19 residues. DNA of the CDR3: TGTGCCAGCAGTTTATCCAAACTAGCGGGGTTAAGCTCCTACAATGAGCAGTTCTTC. This codes for CASSLSKLAGLSSYNEQFF.

The gene calls are TRBV6-1 and TRBJ2-1; possibly TRBD2 for D (6 bases). Germline V gives CDR1 MNHNS, CDR2 SASEGT. The CDR3 loop spans 17 amino acids. V was cut by 8 bases and J by 0 bases, with 20 bases left in between. CDR3 DNA sequence: TGTGCCAGCGCACCTTCCCCCGCGGGGCTCTCCTACAATGAGCAGTTCTTC. The encoded protein is CASAPSPAGLSYNEQFF.

In this sample, this clonotype turned up many times. The V gene is TRBV28, the J gene TRBJ1-4; 7 nucleotides match TRBD1. Germline V gives CDR1 MDHEN, CDR2 SYDVKM. CDR3 size: 15 residues. V was clipped by 5 bases and J by 7 bases; unmatched bases: 10. This CDR3 reads CASSGRQGGGEKLFF. In DNA form, the CDR3 reads TGTGCCAGCAGTGGTCGACAGGGAGGGGGTGAAAAACTGTTTTTT.

This clonotype was counted many times. V gene TRBV5-1 combines with J gene TRBJ2-7; TRBD2 matches at 10 bases. CDR1 is SGHRS and CDR2 is YFSETQ in the germline V gene. Trimming took 4 bases from V and 5 from J; bases not matched to a gene: 12. The CDR3 length is 16 residues. The CDR3 loop reads CASSRGLAGVVDEQYF. CDR3 in DNA: TGCGCCAGCAGCCGCGGGCTAGCGGGAGTCGTCGACGAGCAGTACTTC.

There are a few counts of this clonotype. This may stem from a read error, because a much larger clone lies one nucleotide away. The chain joins TRBV2 to TRBJ2-1; D is unresolved. CDR3 length equals 14 residues. Germline CDR1 and CDR2: SNHLY and FYNNEI. The DNA for the CDR3 is TGTGCCAGCAGTGAAGGGAGTTCCTACAATGAGCAGTCCTTC. Encoded protein: CASSEGSSYNEQSF.

The rearrangement joins TRBV13 to TRBJ2-7, with 10 bases that match TRBD2. Looked up from germline, CDR1 is PRHDT and CDR2 is FYEKMQ (reference sequence). The trim removed 5 bases at V and 5 bases at J, leaving 9 bases unmatched. The CDR3 is 15 residues long. The CDR3 protein is CASSTKPGLANEQYF. The CDR3 DNA is TGTGCCAGCAGCACAAAACCGGGACTAGCGAACGAGCAGTACTTC.

The chain joins TRBV11-2 to TRBJ2-5, with TRBD1 matching over 10 bases. This CDR3 has 15 amino acids. The J segment lost 5 bases and the V segment lost 9 bases, leaving 12 bases of the junction unmatched. Germline V gives CDR1 SGHAT, CDR2 FQNNGV. CDR3 region: CASSISGTGDETQYF. The CDR3 bases are TGTGCCAGTAGTATATCCGGGACAGGGGATGAGACCCAGTACTTC. The full variable domain, its missing parts supplied by reference TRBV11-2 and TRBJ2-5, is EAGVAQSPRYKIIEKRQSVAFWCNPISGHATLYWYQQILGQGPKLLIQFQNNGVVDDSQLPKDRFSAERLKGVDSTLKIQPAKLEDSAVYLCASSISGTGDETQYFGPGTRLLVL.

The chain employs TRBV7-8 and TRBJ2-2; maybe TRBD1 (6 bases). Per germline, CDR1 SGHVS and CDR2 FQNEAQ. V lost 1 base to trimming and J lost 6 bases, with 12 bases between them. The CDR3 spans 15 residues. CDR3 DNA: TGTGCCAGCAGCTTAGTAGGGGGACACCCCGGGGAGCTGTTTTTT. Protein: CASSLVGGHPGELFF.

This clonotype came up a few times. CDR3 coding DNA: TGTGCCAGCTCACCACCGAATGGACATACCATGAACACTGAAGCTTTCTTT. It codes for CASSPPNGHTMNTEAFF. The chain carries TRBV18 and TRBJ1-1; TRBD1 might be the D (5 bases). The CDR3 contains 17 residues. Germline values: CDR1 KGHSH, CDR2 LQKENI. V shed 0 bases and J shed 0 bases, with 14 bases lying between them.

The rearrangement uses TRBV30 and TRBJ2-6, with a tentative D call TRBD2 (5 bases). The germline gives CDR1 GTSNPN, CDR2 SVGIG (reference sequence). V was trimmed by 0 bases and J by 0 bases, leaving 6 bases between them. CDR3 length: 15 residues. CDR3 nucleotides: TGTGCCTGGAGTGTTGGGAGCTCTGGGGCCAACGTCCTGACTTTC. It translates to CAWSVGSSGANVLTF.

In regard to this clonotype: A read error may be the cause here, since a much bigger clone is one base away. The genes are TRBV10-3 and TRBJ2-3; weak D call: TRBD2 (5 bases). The CDR3 loop spans 18 amino acids. Germline values: CDR1 ENHRY, CDR2 SYGVKD. With 4 bases removed from V and 0 bases from J, the gap between germline ends came to 20 bases. The CDR3 protein is CAISGRGEVVRSTDTQYF. The CDR3, as DNA: TGTGCCATCAGTGGACGGGGAGAGGTTGTTCGCAGCACAGATACGCAGTATTTT.

A few counts support this clonotype. The junction differs from germline at one of its ends, possibly a read error. V gene TRBV7-7 combines with J gene TRBJ2-5; 8 nucleotides agree with TRBD1. CDR3 size: 15 residues. CDR1 and CDR2 from the germline V gene are SSHAT and FNYEAQ (reference sequence). Here the CDR3 reads CASSLSRGRGETQYF. The CDR3 nucleotides read TGTGCTAGCAGCTTATCCAGGGGGCGCGGGGAGACCCAGTACTTC.

This clonotype was seen ten or more times. The rearrangement joins TRBV11-3 to TRBJ2-1; no reliable D call. This CDR3 region has 14 residues. Looked up from germline, CDR1 is SGHNT and CDR2 is YENEEA. V lost 1 base and J 5 bases, leaving 9 bases between the germline ends. In DNA, the CDR3 is TGTGCCAGCAGCTTAGGTGCCGTACACAATGAGCAGTTCTTC. The encoded protein is CASSLGAVHNEQFF.

V gene TRBV6-5 combines with J gene TRBJ2-1; 7 positions match TRBD1. The J segment lost 5 bases and the V segment lost 0 bases, leaving 1 base of the junction unmatched. Germline V gene data show CDR1 as MNHEY and CDR2 as SVGAGI. The CDR3 extends over 14 amino acids. The CDR3 sequence is CASSYSGQNNEQFF. The CDR3 DNA is TGTGCCAGCAGTTACTCGGGACAGAACAATGAGCAGTTCTTC.